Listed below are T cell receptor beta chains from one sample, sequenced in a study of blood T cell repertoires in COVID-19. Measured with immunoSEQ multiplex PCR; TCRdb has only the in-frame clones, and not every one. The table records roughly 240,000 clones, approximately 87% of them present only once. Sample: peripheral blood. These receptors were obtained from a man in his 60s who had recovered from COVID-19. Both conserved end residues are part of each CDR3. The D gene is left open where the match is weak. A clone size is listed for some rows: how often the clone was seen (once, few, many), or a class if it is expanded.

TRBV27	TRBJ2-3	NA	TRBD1	CASSLRQGADTQYF	TGTGCCAGCAGTTTGAGACAGGGGGCAGATACGCAGTATTTT
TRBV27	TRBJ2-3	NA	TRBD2	CASSSSGGPTDTQYF	TGTGCCAGCAGTTCTAGCGGGGGACCCACAGATACGCAGTATTTT
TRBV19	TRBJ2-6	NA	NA	CASSPGTLDPSGANVLTF	TGTGCCAGTAGTCCCGGGACTCTGGACCCCTCTGGGGCCAACGTCCTGACTTTC
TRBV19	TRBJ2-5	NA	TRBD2	CASSRERGIQETQYF	TGTGCCAGTAGTCGGGAGCGGGGGATACAAGAGACCCAGTACTTC
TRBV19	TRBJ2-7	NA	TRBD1	CASSLGQGVYEQYF	TGTGCCAGTAGTTTGGGGCAGGGGGTCTACGAGCAGTACTTC
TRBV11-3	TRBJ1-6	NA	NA	CASSLCPMRPAHSYNSPLHF	TGTGCCAGCAGCTTATGCCCAATGAGGCCGGCTCACTCCTATAATTCACCCCTCCACTTT
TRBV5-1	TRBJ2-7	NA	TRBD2	CASSLAGGTSSYEQYF	TGCGCCAGCAGCTTGGCGGGGGGGACTAGCTCCTACGAGCAGTACTTC
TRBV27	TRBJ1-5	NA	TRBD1	CASKRGQVGNQPQHF	TGTGCCAGCAAGAGAGGACAGGTTGGCAATCAGCCCCAGCATTTT
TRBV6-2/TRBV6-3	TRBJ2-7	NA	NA	CASSTTVGTRTKRPSYEQYF	TGTGCCAGCAGTACGACCGTAGGGACTCGGACTAAGCGACCCTCCTACGAGCAGTACTTC
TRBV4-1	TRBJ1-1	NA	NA	CASSPTALNTEAFF	TGCGCCAGCAGCCCGACAGCGTTGAACACTGAAGCTTTCTTT
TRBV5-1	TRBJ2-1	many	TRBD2	CASKKREAEDEQFF	TGCGCCAGCAAAAAGCGGGAGGCGGAGGATGAGCAGTTCTTC
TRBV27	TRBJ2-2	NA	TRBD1	CATLTGTGRMFF	TGTGCCACCCTAACCGGGACAGGGCGAATGTTTTTT
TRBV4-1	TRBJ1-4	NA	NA	CASSLRQNEKLFF	TGCGCCAGCAGCCTGAGACAAAATGAAAAACTGTTTTTT
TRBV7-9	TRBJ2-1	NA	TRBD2	CASTVLAGGPSEQFF	TGTGCCAGCACCGTACTAGCGGGAGGCCCCAGTGAGCAGTTCTTC
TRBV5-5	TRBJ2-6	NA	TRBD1	CASSAQTGGRGSGANVLTF	TGTGCCAGCAGCGCCCAAACAGGGGGCCGGGGGTCTGGGGCCAACGTCCTGACTTTC
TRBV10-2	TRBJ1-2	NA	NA	CASSQGGGGYTF	TGCGCCAGCAGTCAGGGAGGCGGCGGCTACACCTTC
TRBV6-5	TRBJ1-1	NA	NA	CASSYTRNTGTEAFF	TGTGCCAGCAGCTACACTCGAAATACGGGCACTGAAGCTTTCTTT
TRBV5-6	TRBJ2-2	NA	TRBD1	CASSLDRGPNTGELFF	TGTGCCAGCAGCTTGGACAGGGGCCCTAACACCGGGGAGCTGTTTTTT
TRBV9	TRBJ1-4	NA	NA	CASSARTAGNEKLFF	TGTGCCAGCAGCGCGCGGACAGCCGGTAATGAAAAACTGTTTTTT
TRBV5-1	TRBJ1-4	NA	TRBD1	CASSLRDRLVATNEKLFF	TGCGCCAGCAGCTTAAGGGACAGGCTCGTTGCAACTAATGAAAAACTGTTTTTT
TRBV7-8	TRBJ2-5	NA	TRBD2	CASSSYKWLAGRQETQYF	TGTGCCAGCAGCTCCTACAAATGGCTAGCGGGGCGCCAAGAGACCCAGTACTTC
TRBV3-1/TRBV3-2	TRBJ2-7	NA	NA	CASSRARTYEQYF	TGTGCCAGCAGCCGGGCCCGGACCTACGAGCAGTACTTC
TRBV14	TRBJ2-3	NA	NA	CASSQGKRATDTQYF	TGTGCCAGCAGCCAAGGGAAGCGGGCTACAGATACGCAGTATTTT
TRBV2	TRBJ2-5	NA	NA	CASNPRPGGETQYF	TGTGCCAGCAACCCTAGACCAGGGGGGGAGACCCAGTACTTC
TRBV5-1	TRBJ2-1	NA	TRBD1	CASREGQGRSYNEQFF	TGCGCCAGCAGAGAAGGACAGGGCCGATCCTACAATGAGCAGTTCTTC
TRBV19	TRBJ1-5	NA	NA	CASSILWRRGDQPQHF	TGTGCCAGTAGTATATTATGGCGGAGGGGTGATCAGCCCCAGCATTTT
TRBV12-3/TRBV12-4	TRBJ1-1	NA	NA	CASRSGKNTEAFF	TGTGCCAGCCGCTCAGGGAAGAACACTGAAGCTTTCTTT
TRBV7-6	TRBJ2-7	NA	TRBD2	CASSLGRASGSQSSYEQYF	TGTGCCAGCAGCTTAGGTCGGGCTAGCGGGAGCCAGAGCTCCTACGAGCAGTACTTC
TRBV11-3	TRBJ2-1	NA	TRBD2	CASSLDLAGGPNEQFF	TGTGCCAGCAGCTTAGATCTGGCGGGGGGGCCGAATGAGCAGTTCTTC
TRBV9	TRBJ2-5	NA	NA	CASSVGDTSGETQYF	TGTGCCAGCAGCGTTGGGGACACCTCGGGGGAGACCCAGTACTTC
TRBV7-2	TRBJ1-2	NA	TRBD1	CASSLGPGQAGYGYTF	TGTGCCAGCAGCTTAGGGCCGGGACAGGCGGGCTATGGCTACACCTTC
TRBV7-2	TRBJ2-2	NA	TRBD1	CASSFQQGVAGELFF	TGTGCCAGCAGCTTTCAACAGGGGGTAGCCGGGGAGCTGTTTTTT
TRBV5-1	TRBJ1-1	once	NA	CASSVRGNDMNTEAFF	TGCGCCAGCAGTGTGAGGGGGAATGACATGAACACTGAAGCTTTCTTT
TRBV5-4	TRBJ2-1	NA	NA	CASSAGQLGEQFF	TGTGCCAGCAGCGCCGGACAGTTAGGCGAGCAGTTCTTC
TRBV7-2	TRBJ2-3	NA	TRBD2	CASSLTSGTDTQYF	TGTGCCAGCAGCTTGACTAGCGGAACAGATACGCAGTATTTT
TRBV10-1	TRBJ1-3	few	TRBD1	CASSDGGQGASGNTIYF	TGCGCCAGCAGTGATGGGGGACAGGGGGCCTCTGGAAACACCATATATTTT
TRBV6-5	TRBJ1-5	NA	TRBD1	CASSSGTGVVAQPQHF	TGTGCCAGCAGTTCCGGGACAGGGGTGGTTGCTCAGCCCCAGCATTTT
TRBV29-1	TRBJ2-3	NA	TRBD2	CSVQQLAGGADTQYF	TGCAGCGTTCAACAACTAGCGGGAGGGGCAGATACGCAGTATTTT